The 17 T cell receptor beta chains listed next were all sequenced from one sample in a study of control samples from healthy donors and cancer patients. Some clones are missing from TCRdb's copy, which holds only in-frame ones; the method was immunoSEQ multiplex PCR. The sample lists about 180,000 clones, about 90% occurring once. Sequenced input: blood. These receptors originate from a woman between 50 and 59 years old in good health.

The gene calls are TRBV27 and TRBJ2-7; D may be TRBD1 or TRBD2 (5 bases each). Trimming removed 3 bases at V and 3 bases at J, with 15 bases between. Germline assignment: CDR1 MNHEY and CDR2 SMNVEV (reference sequence). The CDR3 is 15 amino acids. The CDR3 coding sequence is TGTGCCAGCAGTTTGATTGGGGGAAGGGGCTACGAGCAGTACTTC. Translating gives CASSLIGGRGYEQYF.

The genes are TRBV19 and TRBJ2-5, with D uncertain. CDR1 LNHDA and CDR2 SQIVND come from the germline V gene (reference sequence). Trimming pared 7 bases from V and 5 bases from J, leaving 20 bases between. The CDR3 runs to 15 residues. The CDR3 is CASKQPGHRVETQYF. The CDR3 DNA follows: TGTGCCAGTAAACAACCGGGCCACCGAGTGGAGACCCAGTACTTC.

The V call is TRBV19, the J call TRBJ1-5, with D uncertain. V lost 1 base and J lost 4, with 11 bases in between. This CDR3 has 15 residues. CDR1 is LNHDA, CDR2 SQIVND, per germline (reference sequence). This chain's CDR3 is CASSIVGLVNQPQHF. CDR3 DNA: TGTGCCAGTAGTATAGTAGGACTGGTAAATCAGCCCCAGCATTTT.

The V and J genes are TRBV7-9 and TRBJ1-4; D is possibly TRBD1 (6 bases). The CDR3 runs to 15 residues. V lost 0 bases and J 11 bases, leaving 16 bases between the germline ends. The germline gives CDR1 SEHNR, CDR2 FQNEAQ (reference sequence). Here the CDR3 reads CASSLAGGPLGKLFF. CDR3 bases: TGTGCCAGCAGCTTAGCAGGGGGACCCTTAGGGAAACTGTTTTTT.

The genes are TRBV5-4 and TRBJ2-2; the D is unclear. The CDR3 has 16 residues. V was clipped by 0 bases and J by 4 bases, with 13 bases between them. CDR1 is SGHNT, CDR2 YYREEE, per germline (reference sequence). CDR3 nucleotides: TGTGCCAGCAGCTTGGGGGGTGGGCAGGCCACCGGGGAGCTGTTTTTT. Protein product: CASSLGGGQATGELFF. Filled out from reference TRBV5-4 and TRBJ2-2, the complete variable domain reads ETGVTQSPTHLIKTRGQQVTLRCSSQSGHNTVSWYQQALGQGPQFIFQYYREEENGRGNFPPRFSGLQFPNYSSELNVNALELDDSALYLCASSLGGGQATGELFFGEGSRLTVL.

V and J are TRBV14 and TRBJ2-1; D may be TRBD2 (6 bases). The germline V and J ends were trimmed by 4 bases and 3 bases, with 16 bases remaining between them. Germline CDR1 SGHDN, CDR2 FVKESK. This CDR3 is built from 16 residues. CDR3 sequence: CASSPSGLRRYNEQFF. Written as DNA, the CDR3 is TGTGCCAGCAGCCCGTCGGGACTCCGGCGCTACAATGAGCAGTTCTTC.

The gene calls are TRBV29-1 and TRBJ2-7, with TRBD2 matching 13 bases. From germline, CDR1 is SQVTM and CDR2 ANQGSEA. The CDR3 loop spans 13 amino acids. The J segment lost 5 bases and the V segment lost 6 bases, leaving 4 bases of the junction unmatched. CDR3 amino acids: CSVGTSGIHEQYF. CDR3 DNA: TGCAGCGTAGGGACTAGCGGGATCCACGAGCAGTACTTC.

The chain joins TRBV5-1 to TRBJ2-1, with a weak D call TRBD2 (5 bases). Germline V lookup: CDR1 SGHRS, CDR2 YFSETQ. Trimming removed 4 bases from V and 8 bases from J, with 13 bases in between. The CDR3 runs 13 residues. The CDR3 region has the DNA TGCGCCAGCAGCGCGAGGGATTTAGATGAGCAGTTCTTC. Translating gives CASSARDLDEQFF.

The rearrangement links TRBV4-3 to TRBJ2-7, with TRBD1 matching over 11 bases. V lost 2 bases to trimming and J lost 5 bases; unmatched junction nucleotides: 5. The CDR3 is 15 amino acids. Germline V gene lookup returns CDR1 LGHNA and CDR2 YSLEER. Here the CDR3 reads CASSQSRTGGHEQYF. The CDR3 region has the DNA TGCGCCAGCAGCCAAAGCCGGACAGGGGGCCACGAGCAGTACTTC.

The chain has TRBV7-6 and TRBJ1-2, with TRBD1 as a possible D gene (5 bases). Germline loops: CDR1 SGHVS, CDR2 FNYEAQ. This CDR3 comprises 13 residues. Trimming took 1 base from V and 8 from J, leaving 11 bases between them. CDR3 sequence: CASSLDGRAGYTF. In nucleotides, the CDR3 is TGTGCCAGCAGCTTAGACGGCAGGGCAGGCTACACCTTC.

The V gene is TRBV21-1, the J gene TRBJ2-1; the table names TRBD2, a call not compared with the DNA. TRBV21-1 is assigned pseudogene status. The CDR3 is made up of 19 amino acids. Here the CDR3 reads CASSPEPGLAGERSNEQFF. The CDR3 region has the DNA TGTGCCAGCAGTCCAGAACCGGGACTAGCGGGAGAAAGAAGCAATGAGCAGTTCTTC.

V and J are TRBV11-2 and TRBJ2-7, with D possibly called TRBD1 or TRBD2 (5 bases each). Germline CDR1 is SGHAT and CDR2 is FQNNGV. Trimming took 5 bases from V and 4 from J, leaving 24 bases between them. The CDR3 totals 17 residues. CDR3 loop: CASSPRGGLTLGYEQYF. CDR3 DNA: TGTGCCAGCAGCCCCCGGGGCGGGCTAACTCTGGGGTACGAGCAGTACTTC.

The chain couples TRBV18 to TRBJ1-5; D unclear. This CDR3 spans 15 amino acids. V lost 4 bases and J 6 bases, leaving 16 bases between the germline ends. CDR1 is KGHSH, CDR2 LQKENI, per germline. DNA of the CDR3: TGTGCCAGCTCACTTAACCCGACATCTGTTCAGCCCCAGCATTTT. Protein product: CASSLNPTSVQPQHF.

This chain uses TRBV15 with TRBJ1-1; D uncertain. Germline CDR1 reads LNHNV; CDR2 reads YYDKDF (reference sequence). The CDR3 loop spans 15 amino acids. The germline V and J ends were trimmed by 0 bases and 1 base, with 9 bases remaining between them. CDR3 coding DNA: TGTGCCACCAGCAGAGATCCGGCCAGGAACACTGAAGCTTTCTTT. It yields the protein CATSRDPARNTEAFF.

The V call is TRBV7-2, the J call TRBJ1-2; the D is unclear. Germline assignment: CDR1 SGHTA and CDR2 FQGNSA. V was trimmed by 2 bases and J by 4 bases, leaving 17 bases between them. The CDR3 has 16 residues. CDR3 in amino acids: CASSLLGKGGIYGYTF. As DNA, the CDR3 is TGTGCCAGCAGCTTATTGGGAAAAGGAGGGATCTATGGCTACACCTTC.

This clone was detected a few times. Within the sample, other DNA sequences also encode this same CDR3. The rearrangement links TRBV7-2 to TRBJ2-1, with D possibly matching TRBD1 (5 bases). The CDR3 sequence is 15 residues long. The V and J ends lost 4 bases and 0 bases respectively, with 10 bases between them. The V gene's germline CDR1 is SGHTA and CDR2 FQGNSA. The CDR3 is CASSSTGSSYNEQFF. The CDR3 coding sequence is TGTGCCAGCAGCTCCACAGGAAGCTCCTACAATGAGCAGTTCTTC.

This rearrangement joins TRBV7-2 to TRBJ2-7; 12 nucleotides line up with TRBD2. Germline CDR1 reads SGHTA; CDR2 reads FQGNSA. The CDR3 spans 18 residues. The junction had 14 bases not matched to a gene; V was cut back by 5 bases and J by 3 bases. Here the CDR3 reads CASSPYMTSGSAIYEQYF. The CDR3 DNA sequence: TGTGCCAGCAGCCCTTACATGACTAGCGGGAGTGCTATCTACGAGCAGTACTTC.